The sequence of this TCR beta chain was determined in a study of cytomegalovirus exposure and HLA in healthy donors. Study-wide results and limits: One later analysis, an examination of the approximately 130 validation repertoires, found that first-cohort TCR clusters tended to co-occur in them. The investigators catalogued about 170 TCR beta chains as cytomegalovirus-associated.

Regarding this clone: What it binds is not known.

TCRdb keeps only in-frame clones here, not all; method: immunoSEQ multiplex PCR. The sample yields over 150,000 clones, 86% seen once. Sequenced material: PBMCs. This receptor was identified in a man younger than 35 in good health and CMV-seropositive.

This CDR3 is CASRGGGEATQYF. The CDR3 coding sequence is TGTGCCAGCAGAGGAGGAGGGGAGGCTACGCAGTATTTT. The chain joins TRBV27 to TRBJ2-3; D might be TRBD2 (6 bases). Germline CDR1 is MNHEY and CDR2 is SMNVEV (reference sequence). This CDR3 has 13 amino acids. The V and J ends lost 6 bases and 8 bases respectively, with 15 bases between them.